This is a list of T cell receptor beta chains from one sample in a study of blood T cell repertoires in COVID-19. Produced via immunoSEQ multiplex PCR; TCRdb's table is partial and in-frame only. The data hold around 190,000 clones, with about 90% observed a single time. The material sequenced was peripheral blood. The receptors shown here come from a young man with active or convalescent COVID-19. The CDR3 runs from the conserved cysteine through the conserved F or W. D genes are given only for firm matches. Clone size is not always given. Where it is, it says once, few, many or a class for expanded clones.

CDR3 DNA: TGCAGTGCGAGACTAGCACTGGAGCAGTTCTTC
CDR3 protein: CSARLALEQFF
D gene: TRBD2
clone size: NA
V gene: TRBV20-1
J gene: TRBJ2-1

CDR3 DNA: TGTGCCAGCAGCCAAGATCGGGCCAGCGAGGAGGGCAATGAGCAGTTCTTC
CDR3 protein: CASSQDRASEEGNEQFF
D gene: NA
clone size: once
V gene: TRBV3-1/TRBV3-2
J gene: TRBJ2-1

CDR3 DNA: TGTGCCAGCAGCGGTGGGACTCGTGGTCGGGATGAGCAGTTCTTC
CDR3 protein: CASSGGTRGRDEQFF
D gene: NA
clone size: NA
V gene: TRBV5-4
J gene: TRBJ2-1

CDR3 DNA: TGTGCCAGCAGCTTAGGAGGTTTCACAAGCGTACCAGCTTTCTTT
CDR3 protein: CASSLGGFTSVPAFF
D gene: NA
clone size: NA
V gene: TRBV7-9
J gene: TRBJ1-1

CDR3 DNA: TGTGCCTGGAGTGTACAGGGGTACAATGAGCAGTTCTTC
CDR3 protein: CAWSVQGYNEQFF
D gene: TRBD1
clone size: once
V gene: TRBV30
J gene: TRBJ2-1

CDR3 DNA: TGTGCCAGTTCCAGTCTGGGCTCCGGAAACACCATATATTTT
CDR3 protein: CASSSLGSGNTIYF
D gene: NA
clone size: NA
V gene: TRBV19
J gene: TRBJ1-3

CDR3 DNA: TGTGCCACCAGCAGACCGAGCGGGGAAAACTATGGCTACACCTTC
CDR3 protein: CATSRPSGENYGYTF
D gene: NA
clone size: NA
V gene: TRBV15
J gene: TRBJ1-2

CDR3 DNA: TGTGCCAGCAGTTCTGACAGGGGGTTGGCTAATGAAAAACTGTTTTTT
CDR3 protein: CASSSDRGLANEKLFF
D gene: TRBD1
clone size: few
V gene: TRBV27
J gene: TRBJ1-4

CDR3 DNA: TGTGCCAGCAGCCCCTACACTAGCGGGGGGGCGAATGAGCAGTTCTTC
CDR3 protein: CASSPYTSGGANEQFF
D gene: TRBD2
clone size: NA
V gene: TRBV3-1/TRBV3-2
J gene: TRBJ2-1

CDR3 DNA: TGTGCCAGCGGAAGGAGACAGGACTACGAGCAGTACTTC
CDR3 protein: CASGRRQDYEQYF
D gene: NA
clone size: NA
V gene: TRBV18
J gene: TRBJ2-7

CDR3 DNA: TGTGCCAGCATTGGACAGGGCGACTATGGCTACACCTTC
CDR3 protein: CASIGQGDYGYTF
D gene: TRBD1
clone size: NA
V gene: TRBV27
J gene: TRBJ1-2

CDR3 DNA: TGTGCCTGGAGTCCTACTTTGGGAAACACCATATATTTT
CDR3 protein: CAWSPTLGNTIYF
D gene: NA
clone size: NA
V gene: TRBV30
J gene: TRBJ1-3

CDR3 DNA: TGTGCCAGCAGTTCTAGAGATACGCAGTATTTT
CDR3 protein: CASSSRDTQYF
D gene: NA
clone size: NA
V gene: TRBV6-2/TRBV6-3
J gene: TRBJ2-3

CDR3 DNA: TGTGCCAGCAGTAGACAGGGCACAGATACGCAGTATTTT
CDR3 protein: CASSRQGTDTQYF
D gene: NA
clone size: NA
V gene: TRBV6-5
J gene: TRBJ2-3

CDR3 DNA: TGCGCCAGCAGCCGGGGGGAGGAAGGTTCACCCCTCCACTTT
CDR3 protein: CASSRGEEGSPLHF
D gene: NA
clone size: NA
V gene: TRBV5-1
J gene: TRBJ1-6

CDR3 DNA: TGTGCCACCAGTGATTTTAAAACTAGCGGCATCCCCTACGAGCAGTACTTC
CDR3 protein: CATSDFKTSGIPYEQYF
D gene: TRBD2
clone size: NA
V gene: TRBV24-1
J gene: TRBJ2-7

CDR3 DNA: TGTGCCAGCAGCGTAGGCCCCGCGGGAGCCTACGAGCAGTACTTC
CDR3 protein: CASSVGPAGAYEQYF
D gene: TRBD2
clone size: NA
V gene: TRBV9
J gene: TRBJ2-7

CDR3 DNA: TGTGCCACCAGTGATTCGACAGGGTTTTGGTTTGATGGCTACACCTTC
CDR3 protein: CATSDSTGFWFDGYTF
D gene: TRBD1
clone size: NA
V gene: TRBV24-1
J gene: TRBJ1-2

CDR3 DNA: TGTGCCAGCAGACTGGAGTCAGGGGGGTCCGGGGAGCTGTTTTTT
CDR3 protein: CASRLESGGSGELFF
D gene: NA
clone size: NA
V gene: TRBV2
J gene: TRBJ2-2

CDR3 DNA: TGTGCCAGCAGCTTCACAGGGAATTCACCCCTCCACTTT
CDR3 protein: CASSFTGNSPLHF
D gene: NA
clone size: NA
V gene: TRBV7-2
J gene: TRBJ1-6

CDR3 DNA: TGCGCCAGCGGGAGGGCCCGGAACAATGAGCAGTTCTTC
CDR3 protein: CASGRARNNEQFF
D gene: TRBD2
clone size: once
V gene: TRBV5-1
J gene: TRBJ2-1

CDR3 DNA: TGTGCCAGCAGCGTAGGAGGACCAGGGGGACTGCAAGAGACCCAGTACTTC
CDR3 protein: CASSVGGPGGLQETQYF
D gene: NA
clone size: NA
V gene: TRBV7-6
J gene: TRBJ2-5

CDR3 DNA: TGTGCAAGTCGCTTAGCGCCTCCCAGGGTCTACGAGCAGTACTTC
CDR3 protein: CASRLAPPRVYEQYF
D gene: NA
clone size: NA
V gene: TRBV12-2
J gene: TRBJ2-7

CDR3 DNA: TGTGCCTGGAGTGCCGGACAGGGAGTGACTGAAGCTTTCTTT
CDR3 protein: CAWSAGQGVTEAFF
D gene: TRBD1
clone size: few
V gene: TRBV30
J gene: TRBJ1-1

CDR3 DNA: TGTGCCAGCAGTGAAGCAGGGGAAGGAAAACTGTTTTTT
CDR3 protein: CASSEAGEGKLFF
D gene: NA
clone size: NA
V gene: TRBV6-1
J gene: TRBJ1-4

CDR3 DNA: TGTGCCAGCAGAGACCAGTCAAGGGGAACAAACTATGGCTACACCTTC
CDR3 protein: CASRDQSRGTNYGYTF
D gene: NA
clone size: NA
V gene: TRBV9
J gene: TRBJ1-2

CDR3 DNA: TGTGCCAGTAAATTCTGGGGACAGGGGGACTATGGCTACACCTTC
CDR3 protein: CASKFWGQGDYGYTF
D gene: TRBD1
clone size: NA
V gene: TRBV27
J gene: TRBJ1-2

CDR3 DNA: TGTGCCAGCAGTCGACTAGCGGGAGTTAGGTTTAATGAGCAGTTCTTC
CDR3 protein: CASSRLAGVRFNEQFF
D gene: TRBD2
clone size: NA
V gene: TRBV6-6
J gene: TRBJ2-1

CDR3 DNA: TGTGCCAGCAGCCTCCCTTCGGGAAAACTGTTTTTT
CDR3 protein: CASSLPSGKLFF
D gene: NA
clone size: NA
V gene: TRBV14
J gene: TRBJ1-4

CDR3 DNA: TGTGCCACCAGCAGAGATTCTGTCCGGGTCGAGCAGTTCTTC
CDR3 protein: CATSRDSVRVEQFF
D gene: NA
clone size: once
V gene: TRBV15
J gene: TRBJ2-1

CDR3 DNA: TGTGCCAGCAGCCAGGGAAGGGGAGAGACCCAGTACTTC
CDR3 protein: CASSQGRGETQYF
D gene: NA
clone size: NA
V gene: TRBV3-1/TRBV3-2
J gene: TRBJ2-5

CDR3 DNA: TGTGCCAGCAGAGAGGATATAACTAGCGTATACAATGAGCAGTTCTTC
CDR3 protein: CASREDITSVYNEQFF
D gene: TRBD2
clone size: NA
V gene: TRBV2
J gene: TRBJ2-1

CDR3 DNA: TGTGCCAGCAGTTATCCGGGACAGGGGGCTGGTGAAGCTTTCTTT
CDR3 protein: CASSYPGQGAGEAFF
D gene: TRBD1
clone size: NA
V gene: TRBV6-2/TRBV6-3
J gene: TRBJ1-1

CDR3 DNA: TGTGCCAGCTCGACACAGGGAGGGTATGGCTACACCTTC
CDR3 protein: CASSTQGGYGYTF
D gene: NA
clone size: NA
V gene: TRBV18
J gene: TRBJ1-2

CDR3 DNA: TGTGCCACCAGCAGAGGCGAGTTCGCGGCCTACGAGCAGTACTTC
CDR3 protein: CATSRGEFAAYEQYF
D gene: NA
clone size: NA
V gene: TRBV15
J gene: TRBJ2-7

CDR3 DNA: TGTGCCAGCAGTTTGACAGAAAATCAGCCCCAGCATTTT
CDR3 protein: CASSLTENQPQHF
D gene: NA
clone size: NA
V gene: TRBV12-3/TRBV12-4
J gene: TRBJ1-5

CDR3 DNA: TGTGCCAGCACCACAGACCCTGGGGCCAACGTCCTGACTTTC
CDR3 protein: CASTTDPGANVLTF
D gene: NA
clone size: NA
V gene: TRBV4-2
J gene: TRBJ2-6

CDR3 DNA: TGTGCCAGCAGCTTGTTTCCGGGGGTATACAATGAGCAGTTCTTC
CDR3 protein: CASSLFPGVYNEQFF
D gene: NA
clone size: NA
V gene: TRBV5-6
J gene: TRBJ2-1

CDR3 DNA: TGTGCCACCAGCAGCGCCGGGACAGGGAAGACCCACACTGAAGCTTTCTTT
CDR3 protein: CATSSAGTGKTHTEAFF
D gene: TRBD1
clone size: NA
V gene: TRBV15
J gene: TRBJ1-1

CDR3 DNA: TGTGCCAGCAGCTTAGTGGTCAGGGGGAATCAGCCCCAGCATTTT
CDR3 protein: CASSLVVRGNQPQHF
D gene: TRBD1
clone size: NA
V gene: TRBV7-2
J gene: TRBJ1-5

CDR3 DNA: TGTGCCAGCAGCTTTTATGTGACGGGGGGCCAAGAGACCCAGTACTTC
CDR3 protein: CASSFYVTGGQETQYF
D gene: TRBD2
clone size: once
V gene: TRBV7-8
J gene: TRBJ2-5

CDR3 DNA: TGTGCCATCAGTGAGTCTGGTACGGGATCCTTATTGCCCTACGAGCAGTACTTC
CDR3 protein: CAISESGTGSLLPYEQYF
D gene: NA
clone size: NA
V gene: TRBV10-3
J gene: TRBJ2-7

CDR3 DNA: TGTGCCAGCAGCTCCAAACCACCCCGGGACAGAGCCTATCAGCCCCAGCATTTT
CDR3 protein: CASSSKPPRDRAYQPQHF
D gene: TRBD1
clone size: once
V gene: TRBV7-3
J gene: TRBJ1-5

CDR3 DNA: TGTGCCAGCAGGGACATTCTGGGGACTGAAGCTTTCTTT
CDR3 protein: CASRDILGTEAFF
D gene: NA
clone size: NA
V gene: TRBV2
J gene: TRBJ1-1

CDR3 DNA: TGCGCCAGCAGCTTGGAGACAAGAAACTATGGCTACACCTTC
CDR3 protein: CASSLETRNYGYTF
D gene: NA
clone size: NA
V gene: TRBV5-1
J gene: TRBJ1-2

CDR3 DNA: TGTGCCAGCAGTGTGCCGAGAACTAACACTGAAGCTTTCTTT
CDR3 protein: CASSVPRTNTEAFF
D gene: NA
clone size: NA
V gene: TRBV2
J gene: TRBJ1-1

CDR3 DNA: TGTGCCAGCAGTTACACGGCTAGCGGGATGGGGGGTACGCAGTATTTT
CDR3 protein: CASSYTASGMGGTQYF
D gene: TRBD2
clone size: NA
V gene: TRBV6-2/TRBV6-3
J gene: TRBJ2-3

CDR3 DNA: TGTGCCAGCAGCTTAGGCCAGGCCAGCTCCTACAATGAGCAGTTCTTC
CDR3 protein: CASSLGQASSYNEQFF
D gene: NA
clone size: once
V gene: TRBV7-6
J gene: TRBJ2-1

CDR3 DNA: TGTGCCAGCAGCTTTAAGACCAGCGGTGGCTACACCTTC
CDR3 protein: CASSFKTSGGYTF
D gene: NA
clone size: NA
V gene: TRBV13
J gene: TRBJ1-2

CDR3 DNA: TGTGCCAGCAGTTTACTGGGCGGGAGGGCCGGGGAGCTGTTTTTT
CDR3 protein: CASSLLGGRAGELFF
D gene: TRBD2
clone size: once
V gene: TRBV27
J gene: TRBJ2-2

CDR3 DNA: TGTGCCAGCAGCCAAAACGGACAGGGGAGCGAGCAGTACTTC
CDR3 protein: CASSQNGQGSEQYF
D gene: TRBD1
clone size: NA
V gene: TRBV7-3
J gene: TRBJ2-7

CDR3 DNA: TGTGCCAGCAGCCCGGGACTAGCGGGGTTCACCGGGGAGCTGTTTTTT
CDR3 protein: CASSPGLAGFTGELFF
D gene: TRBD2
clone size: NA
V gene: TRBV5-4
J gene: TRBJ2-2

CDR3 DNA: TGTGCCAGCAGCCCCCGCCGGGGGAACACCGGGGAGCTGTTTTTT
CDR3 protein: CASSPRRGNTGELFF
D gene: NA
clone size: NA
V gene: TRBV11-3
J gene: TRBJ2-2

CDR3 DNA: TGTGCCAGCAGTGAAGCTGGGCAGGGACTTTTTCCGCAGCCCCAGCATTTT
CDR3 protein: CASSEAGQGLFPQPQHF
D gene: NA
clone size: once
V gene: TRBV6-1
J gene: TRBJ1-5

CDR3 DNA: TGTGCCAGCAGTCCGGGACTAGCGGGAGCGCCGAATGAGCAGTTCTTC
CDR3 protein: CASSPGLAGAPNEQFF
D gene: TRBD2
clone size: NA
V gene: TRBV6-6
J gene: TRBJ2-1

CDR3 DNA: TGTGCCAGCTCCGGACAGGGAAACACCGGGGAGCTGTTTTTT
CDR3 protein: CASSGQGNTGELFF
D gene: TRBD1
clone size: NA
V gene: TRBV18
J gene: TRBJ2-2

CDR3 DNA: TGTGCCAGCAGTGATGATGGACAGGGCTATGAAAAACTGTTTTTT
CDR3 protein: CASSDDGQGYEKLFF
D gene: TRBD1
clone size: NA
V gene: TRBV2
J gene: TRBJ1-4